This is a list of T cell receptor beta chains from one sample in a study of T-cell memory formation after mild COVID-19. TCRdb re-called the 5' RACE reads through MiXCR, storing one row per CDR3 protein. Seen here are 400,000 or so distinct CDR3 sequences, roughly 21% observed once, and the top ten hold roughly an eighth. What was sequenced was PBMCs or a T cell subset sorted from them (not recorded which). The receptor source for this set is an adult woman who had mild COVID-19 (a few samples of this study predate the infection). Cell type and time point are not known. Both conserved end residues are part of each CDR3. The D gene is left open where the match is weak. Part of the rows lack a size; the others show once, few, many or a class for expanded clones.

>.|TRBJ2-7|TRBV7-9|.
TGTGCCAGCAGCTTAGCACTCTTCTACGAGCAGTACTTC
CASSLALFYEQYF
>TRBD1|TRBJ2-5|TRBV29-1|.
TGCAGCGCAGGGACAGGGGGGGGAGAGACCCAGTACTTC
CSAGTGGGETQYF
>.|TRBJ2-1|TRBV6-5|few
TGTGCCAGCAGCCACCAGACGAATGAGCAGTTCTTC
CASSHQTNEQFF
>TRBD2|TRBJ2-2|TRBV15|.
TGTGCCACCAGCAGAGCCCACGGGACTAGCGCGAACACCGGGGAGCTGTTTTTT
CATSRAHGTSANTGELFF
>TRBD2|TRBJ2-1|TRBV7-2|.
TGTGCCAGCAGCCTTCGACTAGCGGGAGTTCTCAACAATGAGCAGTTCTTC
CASSLRLAGVLNNEQFF
>TRBD1|TRBJ2-3|TRBV5-5|.
TGTGCCAGCAGCACTGGACAGGGAACAGATACGCAGTATTTT
CASSTGQGTDTQYF
>.|TRBJ1-2|TRBV5-4|few
TGTGCCAGCAGCTTGGACGGGCAGGGTGGCTACACCTTC
CASSLDGQGGYTF
>.|TRBJ2-5|TRBV11-2|many
TGTGCCAGCAGCTTAGGGCTCTTTGCACCGAAAGAGACCCAGTACTTC
CASSLGLFAPKETQYF
>.|TRBJ2-5|TRBV7-2|.
TGTGCCAGCAGCTTAGCGGGAACCATCCCGCAAGAGACCCAGTACTTC
CASSLAGTIPQETQYF
>TRBD2|TRBJ2-1|TRBV14|few
TGTGCCAGCAGCCTTAGCGGGGGGGCGGATGAGCAGTTCTTC
CASSLSGGADEQFF
>TRBD2|TRBJ2-1|TRBV7-6|few
TGTGCCAGCAGCTTATCCCCGGGACTAGTGTATGAGCAGTTCTTC
CASSLSPGLVYEQFF
>.|TRBJ2-1|TRBV5-1|few
TGCGCCAGCAGCTTCCTGCCGTGGGACGAGGGAAACAATGAGCAGTTCTTC
CASSFLPWDEGNNEQFF
>.|TRBJ1-1|TRBV24-1|once
TGTGCCACCAGTGATTCTTGGAAGGCTTTCTTT
CATSDSWKAFF
>.|TRBJ2-7|TRBV12-3/TRBV12-4|many
TGTGCCAGCAGCCCTCCAGTCGGGATCTACGAGCAGTACTTC
CASSPPVGIYEQYF
>.|TRBJ2-2|TRBV7-7|.
TGTGCTAGCAGCCCCAGACTAGAAAACACCGGGGAGCTGTTTTTT
CASSPRLENTGELFF
>TRBD2|TRBJ2-5|TRBV4-1|.
TGCGCCAGCAGCCATCCAACCCGGGGGGTTCAAGAGACCCAGTACTTC
CASSHPTRGVQETQYF
>.|TRBJ2-7|TRBV6-2/TRBV6-3|many
TGTGCCAGCAGTGGCAACGAGCAGTACTTC
CASSGNEQYF
>TRBD2|TRBJ2-7|TRBV20-1|.
TGCAGTGCTAGAGGGAGTCTAGCGGGAGCCTACGAGCAGTACTTC
CSARGSLAGAYEQYF
>.|TRBJ2-3|TRBV5-1|.
TGCGCCAGCAGCTTGGGAAACGGGGGAAACACAGATACGCAGTATTTT
CASSLGNGGNTDTQYF
>TRBD2|TRBJ2-3|TRBV9|few
TGTGCCAGCAGCGGAATCCAGCGGGGGCCCAGAGATACGCAGTATTTT
CASSGIQRGPRDTQYF
>.|TRBJ1-2|TRBV6-5|.
TGTGCCAGCAGTTACAGGACAGACAACTATGGCTACACCTTC
CASSYRTDNYGYTF
>.|TRBJ2-2|TRBV3-1|many
TGTGCCAGCAGCCAAGGCCCGAACACCGGGGAGCTGTTTTTT
CASSQGPNTGELFF
>TRBD2|TRBJ2-7|TRBV5-1|many
TGTGCCAGCAGCTTAACTAGCGGGAGCTACGAGCAGTACTTC
CASSLTSGSYEQYF
>.|TRBJ1-5|TRBV12-3/TRBV12-4|few
TGTGCCAGCAGTTTATTGGGGACTAGCAATCAGCCCCAGCATTTT
CASSLLGTSNQPQHF
>.|TRBJ1-2|TRBV27|.
TGTGCCAGCAGTTTAGACAGGAAGGGCTATGGCTACACCTTC
CASSLDRKGYGYTF
>.|TRBJ1-1|TRBV7-8|.
TGTGCCAGCAGCTTAGCCGGGACTCCCACTGAAGCTTTCTTT
CASSLAGTPTEAFF
>.|TRBJ2-5|TRBV6-1|.
TGTGCCAGCAGGGGCTTGGGGGAGACCCAGTACTTC
CASRGLGETQYF
>.|TRBJ1-5|TRBV2|many
TGTGCCAAGGGGCTTGGGAGCAATCAGCCCCAGCATTTT
CAKGLGSNQPQHF
>.|TRBJ1-1|TRBV24-1|few
TGTGCCACCAGTGCGCAGGGCAGGTTCGCTGAAGCTTTCTTT
CATSAQGRFAEAFF
>.|TRBJ1-2|TRBV7-6|few
TGTGCCAGCAGCCCAGCCGGGACGCGCGGCTACACCTTC
CASSPAGTRGYTF
>.|TRBJ2-7|TRBV6-5|.
TGTGCCAGCAGTCGCGGGACCGGGGCGTCCTACGAGCAGTACTTC
CASSRGTGASYEQYF
>.|TRBJ1-1|TRBV2|.
TGTGCCAGCAAACGACCAGAAGCCCAGAACACTGAAGCTTTCTTT
CASKRPEAQNTEAFF
>TRBD1|TRBJ2-7|TRBV6-6|few
TGTGCCAGCAGTTTTCTGGGACAGGGGACTTTCTCCGACTACGAGCAGTACTTC
CASSFLGQGTFSDYEQYF
>TRBD1|TRBJ2-3|TRBV29-1|few
TGCAGCGTTTGGGGCACAGGGGCTAGCACAGATACGCAGTATTTT
CSVWGTGASTDTQYF
>.|TRBJ2-5|TRBV20-1|.
TGCAGTGCTAGGGCCGGGGGGCACGGGGAGACCCAGTACTTC
CSARAGGHGETQYF
>.|TRBJ2-5|TRBV12-3/TRBV12-4|.
TGTGCCAGCAGTTTAGTCGGGAGTTCGGAGACCCAGTACTTC
CASSLVGSSETQYF
>.|TRBJ2-7|TRBV5-1|.
TGCGCCAGCAGGCGGGCCTACGAGCAGTACTTC
CASRRAYEQYF
>.|TRBJ2-3|TRBV28|.
TGTGCCAGCAGTTCCCCCGGCGGCTTCGGCACAGATACGCAGTATTTT
CASSSPGGFGTDTQYF
>.|TRBJ1-4|TRBV6-5|.
TGTGCCAGCAGTTACTCACGCGGGGAAAAACTGTTTTTT
CASSYSRGEKLFF
>.|TRBJ1-2|TRBV18|.
TGTGCCAGCTCACCGTACCGACCCCGGGACTATGGCTACACCTTC
CASSPYRPRDYGYTF
>.|TRBJ2-1|TRBV6-5|.
TGTGCCAGCAGAAGGCGCGATGAGCAGTTCTTC
CASRRRDEQFF
>TRBD1|TRBJ2-3|TRBV12-3/TRBV12-4|few
TGTGCCAGCAGTCCCGGGACAGGGGTCACAGATACGCAGTATTTT
CASSPGTGVTDTQYF
>TRBD2|TRBJ2-7|TRBV30|few
TGTGCCGTCGCCCCAAGCGGGAGCTCCTACGAGCAGTACTTC
CAVAPSGSSYEQYF
>TRBD1|TRBJ1-1|TRBV7-8|.
TGTGCCAGCAGCCTTCTCCCGGGACAGGGGGCGAGGACTGAAGCTTTCTTT
CASSLLPGQGARTEAFF
>.|TRBJ2-5|TRBV9|.
TGTGCCAGCAGCGATGAAGAGACCCAGTACTTC
CASSDEETQYF
>.|TRBJ2-7|TRBV12-3/TRBV12-4|few
TGTGCCAGCAGCCCCCGTGTGGGGCTAACCTACGAGCAGTACTTC
CASSPRVGLTYEQYF